This TCR beta chain is from a study of preoperative IRX-2 immunotherapy in early breast cancer. This table comes from immunoSEQ multiplex PCR, and its TCRdb copy is limited to in-frame clones, with some not included. Among approximately 2,100 clones listed, roughly 70% were seen once. As for treatment: preoperative locoregional IRX-2 cytokine immunotherapy. This clone was seen a few times. The DNA has an unread or ambiguous base, and its residue is written X. Germline lookup yields CDR1 SGHDN and CDR2 FVKESK. V lost 2 bases to trimming and J lost 4 bases, with 14 bases between them. This CDR3 is 15 amino acids long.

This receptor was identified in a human donor with breast cancer. Sequenced material: tumor tissue, taken before IRX-2 immunotherapy. The rearrangement links TRBV14 to TRBJ1-1, with D maybe TRBD1 (5 bases). As DNA, the CDR3 is TGTGCCAGCAGCCAARAGAGGGGCCGGGGCACTGAAGCTTTCTTT. The encoded protein is CASSQXRGRGTEAFF.